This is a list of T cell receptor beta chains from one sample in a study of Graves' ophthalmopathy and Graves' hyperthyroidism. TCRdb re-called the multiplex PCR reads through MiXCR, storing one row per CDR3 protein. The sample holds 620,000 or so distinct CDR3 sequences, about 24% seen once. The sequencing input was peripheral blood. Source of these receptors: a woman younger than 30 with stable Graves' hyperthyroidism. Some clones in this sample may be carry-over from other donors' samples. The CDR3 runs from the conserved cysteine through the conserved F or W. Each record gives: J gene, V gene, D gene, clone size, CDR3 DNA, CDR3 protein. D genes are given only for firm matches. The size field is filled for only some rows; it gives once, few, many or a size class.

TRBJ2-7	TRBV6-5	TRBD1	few	TGTGCCAGCAGTTACCAAACCGGGACAGGTTACGAGCAGTACTTC	CASSYQTGTGYEQYF
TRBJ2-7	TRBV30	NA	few	TGTGCCTGTCAAGACAGGCCCTACGAGCAGTACTTC	CACQDRPYEQYF
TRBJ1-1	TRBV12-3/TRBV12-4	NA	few	TGTGCCAGCAGTCTTACGGGGATGGCGAACACTGAAGCTTTCTTT	CASSLTGMANTEAFF
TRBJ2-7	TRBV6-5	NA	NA	TGTGCCAGCAGTTACTCTGAAGGCTCCGAGCAGTACTTC	CASSYSEGSEQYF
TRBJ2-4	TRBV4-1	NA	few	TGCGCCAGCAGCCAAGTGTGGGGCCTTACCAGCCAAAACATTCAGTACTTC	CASSQVWGLTSQNIQYF
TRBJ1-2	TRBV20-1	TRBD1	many	TGCAGTGCTACCACTCCCGGACAGGGGGCGGAAGGCTACACCTTC	CSATTPGQGAEGYTF
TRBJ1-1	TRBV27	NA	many	TGTGCCAGCAGTTTCCTACAGGGAACGGAAGCTTTCTTT	CASSFLQGTEAFF
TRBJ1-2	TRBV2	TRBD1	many	TGTGCCAGCAGGCTACAGGGGGTGACCTATGGCTACACCTTC	CASRLQGVTYGYTF
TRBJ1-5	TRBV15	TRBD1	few	TGTGCCACCAGCAGCTCCCAAGGGGACAGGAGCAATCAGCCCCAGCATTTT	CATSSSQGDRSNQPQHF
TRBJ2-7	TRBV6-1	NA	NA	TGTGCCAGCAGTCATTGGGGACAACCGTCCTACGAGCAGTACTTC	CASSHWGQPSYEQYF
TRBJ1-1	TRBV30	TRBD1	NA	TGTGCCTGGAGTCAGGGGGCGGCTTTCTTT	CAWSQGAAFF
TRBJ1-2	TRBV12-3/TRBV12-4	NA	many	TGTGCCAGCAGTCCGACAGAACGGTTCTATGGCTACACCTTC	CASSPTERFYGYTF
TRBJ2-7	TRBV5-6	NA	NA	TGTGCCAGCAGCCCAGGGGCCGCCTACGAGCAGTACTTC	CASSPGAAYEQYF
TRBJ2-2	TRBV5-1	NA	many	TGCGCCAGCAGCGACGGTGACAGGGACGGGAGCACCGGGGAGCTGTTTTTT	CASSDGDRDGSTGELFF
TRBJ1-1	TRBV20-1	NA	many	TGCAGTGCTAGGGGGACAATTTGGACTGAAGCTTTCTTT	CSARGTIWTEAFF
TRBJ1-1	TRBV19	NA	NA	TGTGCCAGTAGTATAGACAGCATGAACACTGAAGCTTTCTTT	CASSIDSMNTEAFF
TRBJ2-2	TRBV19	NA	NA	TGTGCCAGTTCCCCTCGGACAGCATACACCGGGGAGCTGTTTTTT	CASSPRTAYTGELFF
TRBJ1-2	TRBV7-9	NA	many	TGTGCCAGCAGTCCTCGGACGGTTGAGGGTTATGGCTACACCTTC	CASSPRTVEGYGYTF
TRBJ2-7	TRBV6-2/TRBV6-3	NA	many	TGTGCCAGCAGTCGGGCTGGGAGCGGGTCCTACGAGCAGTACTTC	CASSRAGSGSYEQYF
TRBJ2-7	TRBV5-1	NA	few	TGCGCCAGCAGCTTCTTATTTGTAACCCGGGACAACTCCTACGAGCAGTACTTC	CASSFLFVTRDNSYEQYF
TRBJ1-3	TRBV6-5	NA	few	TGTGCCAGCAGTTATTCGGGGGTTTCTGGAAACACCATATATTTT	CASSYSGVSGNTIYF
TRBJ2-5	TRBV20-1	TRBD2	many	TGCAGTGCTACCTCGCTACTAGCGCCACAAGAGACCCAGTACTTC	CSATSLLAPQETQYF
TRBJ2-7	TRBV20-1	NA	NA	TGCAGTGCTAGAACGGGGGTCGAGCAGTACTTC	CSARTGVEQYF
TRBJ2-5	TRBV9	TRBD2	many	TGTGCCAGCAGCGTAGATACCGGGAGGACGCGAGTGACCCAGTACTTC	CASSVDTGRTRVTQYF
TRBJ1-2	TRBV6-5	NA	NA	TGTGCCAGCAGTTACTCAACAGGAGGTGGCTACACCTTC	CASSYSTGGGYTF
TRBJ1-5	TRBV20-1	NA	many	TGCAGTGCTACTACAGGATCGAACAATCAGCCCCAGCATTTT	CSATTGSNNQPQHF
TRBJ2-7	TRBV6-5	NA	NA	TGTGCCAGCAGTTACGATCTGGTACCCTACGAGCAGTACTTC	CASSYDLVPYEQYF
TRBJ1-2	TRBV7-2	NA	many	TGTGCCAGCAGCGCAAATCGGCCTCCTAACTATGGCTACACCTTC	CASSANRPPNYGYTF
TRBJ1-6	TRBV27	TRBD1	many	TGTGCCAGCAGTCCCCACCTGGGACAGGGGACTAATTCACCCCTCCACTTT	CASSPHLGQGTNSPLHF
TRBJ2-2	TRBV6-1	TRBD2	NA	TGTGCCAGCAGGACCGGGGGGGTGGTCACCGGGGAGCTGTTTTTT	CASRTGGVVTGELFF
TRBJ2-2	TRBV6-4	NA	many	TGTGCCAGCAGTGAAAGTCTTATCGGGGAGCTGTTTTTT	CASSESLIGELFF
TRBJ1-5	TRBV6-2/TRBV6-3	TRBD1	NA	TGTGCCAGCAGTTACTCGTCTGGGACAGCCGGACCAAATAGCAATCAGCCCCAGCATTTT	CASSYSSGTAGPNSNQPQHF
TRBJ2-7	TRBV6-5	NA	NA	TGTGCCAGCAGTTCGGCAGTGGGACGCTACGAGCAGTACTTC	CASSSAVGRYEQYF
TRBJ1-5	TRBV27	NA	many	TGTGCCAGCAGTTGGACAGACGATCAGCCCCAGCATTTT	CASSWTDDQPQHF
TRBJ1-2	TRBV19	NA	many	TGTGCCAGTAGGAAACAGACGTTCTATGGCTACACCTTC	CASRKQTFYGYTF
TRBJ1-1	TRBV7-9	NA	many	TGTGCCAGCAGCCTCACCAAGGGATCCGCTTTCTTT	CASSLTKGSAFF
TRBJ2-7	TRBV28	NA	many	TGTGCCAGCAGTTTAAGGGGTTCGGCGCGGGCCTCCTACGAGCAGTACTTC	CASSLRGSARASYEQYF
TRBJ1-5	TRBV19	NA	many	TGTGCCAGTAGAAACAGGGCTCAGCCCCAGCATTTT	CASRNRAQPQHF
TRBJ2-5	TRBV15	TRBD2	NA	TGTGCCACCAAAAAGGGACTAGCGTTAAGAGAGACCCAGTACTTC	CATKKGLALRETQYF
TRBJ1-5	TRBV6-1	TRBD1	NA	TGTGCCAGCTCACCACGGACAGGGGGCCCCTTAAATCAGCCCCAGCATTTT	CASSPRTGGPLNQPQHF
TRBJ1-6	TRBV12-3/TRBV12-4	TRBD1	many	TGTGCCAGCAGTTCACGACAGGGGGCAGAGGACCTCCACTTT	CASSSRQGAEDLHF
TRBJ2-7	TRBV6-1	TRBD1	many	TGTGCCAGCGTCCGAACGGGACAGGGGGCCAGCGAGCAGTACTTC	CASVRTGQGASEQYF
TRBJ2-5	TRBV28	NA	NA	TGTGCCAGCAGTACGCCGCCGGGACGGCCCCAAGAGACCCAGTACTTC	CASSTPPGRPQETQYF
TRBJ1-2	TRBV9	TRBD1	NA	TGTGCCAGCAGCGCTCTTAGTACCGGACAGGGGGCTAACTATGGCTACACCTTC	CASSALSTGQGANYGYTF
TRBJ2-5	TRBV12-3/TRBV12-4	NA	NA	TGTGCCAGCAGTTTCAAAGTCGGGCGGCAAGAGACCCAGTACTTC	CASSFKVGRQETQYF